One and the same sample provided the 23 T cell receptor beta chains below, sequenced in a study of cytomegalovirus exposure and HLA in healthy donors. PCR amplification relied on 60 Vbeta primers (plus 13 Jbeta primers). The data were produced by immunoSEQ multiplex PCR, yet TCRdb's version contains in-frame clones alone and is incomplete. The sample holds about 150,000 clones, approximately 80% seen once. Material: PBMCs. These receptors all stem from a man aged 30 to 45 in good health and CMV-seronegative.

This CDR3 reads CASSFSGTSGSLDPYEQYF. CDR3 sequence (DNA): TGCGCCAGCAGCTTTTCCGGGACTAGCGGGAGTTTGGACCCCTACGAGCAGTACTTC. The chain has TRBV5-1 and TRBJ2-7, with 14 positions matching TRBD2. Trimming at V came to 2 bases and at J to 2 bases, leaving 12 bases not matched to a gene. This CDR3 spans 19 amino acids. From germline, CDR1 is SGHRS and CDR2 YFSETQ.

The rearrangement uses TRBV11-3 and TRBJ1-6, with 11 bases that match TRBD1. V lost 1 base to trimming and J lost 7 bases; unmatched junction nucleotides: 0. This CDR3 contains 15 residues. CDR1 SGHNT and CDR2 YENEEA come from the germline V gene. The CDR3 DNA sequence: TGTGCCAGCAGCTTAGGGGACAGGGGGAATTCACCCCTCCACTTT. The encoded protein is CASSLGDRGNSPLHF.

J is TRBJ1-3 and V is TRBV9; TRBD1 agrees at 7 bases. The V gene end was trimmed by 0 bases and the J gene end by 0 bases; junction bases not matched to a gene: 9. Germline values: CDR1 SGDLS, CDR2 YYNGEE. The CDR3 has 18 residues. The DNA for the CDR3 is TGTGCCAGCAGCGTAGACAGACAGGGTGGTGGCTCTGGAAACACCATATATTTT. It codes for CASSVDRQGGGSGNTIYF.

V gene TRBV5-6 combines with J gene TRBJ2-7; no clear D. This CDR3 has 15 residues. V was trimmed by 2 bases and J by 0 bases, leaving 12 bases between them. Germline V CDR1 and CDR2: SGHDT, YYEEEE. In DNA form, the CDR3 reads TGTGCCAGCAGCTTCCTCCGCGGAAGCTCCTACGAGCAGTACTTC. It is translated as CASSFLRGSSYEQYF.

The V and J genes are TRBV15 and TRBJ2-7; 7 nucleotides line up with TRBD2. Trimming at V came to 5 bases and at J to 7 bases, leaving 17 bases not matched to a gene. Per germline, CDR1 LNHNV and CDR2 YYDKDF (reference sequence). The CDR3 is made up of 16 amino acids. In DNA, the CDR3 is TGTGCCACCAGCCCGCTCGCCGGGGGGAGGGTGGGGGAGCAGTACTTC. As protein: CATSPLAGGRVGEQYF. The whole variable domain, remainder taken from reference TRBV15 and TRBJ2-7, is DAMVIQNPRYQVTQFGKPVTLSCSQTLNHNVMYWYQQKSSQAPKLLFHYYDKDFNNEADTPDNFQSRRPNTSFCFLDIRSPGLGDTAMYLCATSPLAGGRVGEQYFGPGTRLTVT.

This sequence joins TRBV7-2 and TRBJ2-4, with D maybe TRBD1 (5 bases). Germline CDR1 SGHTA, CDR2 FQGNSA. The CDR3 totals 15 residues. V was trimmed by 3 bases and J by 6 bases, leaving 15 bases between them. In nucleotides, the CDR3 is TGTGCCAGCAGCTTCGCGACAGTGATGGGAAACATTCAGTACTTC. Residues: CASSFATVMGNIQYF.

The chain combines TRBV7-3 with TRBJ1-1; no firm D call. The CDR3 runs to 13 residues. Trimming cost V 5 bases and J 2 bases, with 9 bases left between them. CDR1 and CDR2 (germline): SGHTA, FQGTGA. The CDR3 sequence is CASSQQFNTEAFF. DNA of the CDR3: TGTGCCAGCAGCCAACAGTTTAACACTGAAGCTTTCTTT.

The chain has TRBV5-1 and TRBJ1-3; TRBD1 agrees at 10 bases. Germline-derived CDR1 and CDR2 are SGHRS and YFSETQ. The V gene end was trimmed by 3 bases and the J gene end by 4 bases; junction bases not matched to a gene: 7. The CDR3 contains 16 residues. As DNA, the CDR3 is TGCGCCAGCAGCTGGGCCGGGACAGGGGACGGAAACACCATATATTTT. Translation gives CASSWAGTGDGNTIYF.

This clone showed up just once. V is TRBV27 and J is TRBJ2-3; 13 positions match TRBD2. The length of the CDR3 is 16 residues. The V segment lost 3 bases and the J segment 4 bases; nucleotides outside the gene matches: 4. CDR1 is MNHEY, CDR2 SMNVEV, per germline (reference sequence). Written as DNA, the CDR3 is TGTGCCAGCAGTTTTTGGACTAGCGGGAGCGCAGATACGCAGTATTTT. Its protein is CASSFWTSGSADTQYF.

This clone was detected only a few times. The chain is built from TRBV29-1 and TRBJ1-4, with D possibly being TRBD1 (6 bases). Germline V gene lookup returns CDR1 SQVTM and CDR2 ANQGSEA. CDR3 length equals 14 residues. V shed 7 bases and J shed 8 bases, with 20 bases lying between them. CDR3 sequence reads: CSALLRGAEEKLFF. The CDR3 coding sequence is TGCAGCGCCCTATTACGGGGGGCGGAGGAAAAACTGTTTTTT.

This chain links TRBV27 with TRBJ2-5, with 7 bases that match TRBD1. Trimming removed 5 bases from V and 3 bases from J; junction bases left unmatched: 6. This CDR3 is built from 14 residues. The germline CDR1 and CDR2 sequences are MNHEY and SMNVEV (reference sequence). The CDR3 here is CASSPYRGEETQYF. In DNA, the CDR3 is TGTGCCAGCAGTCCGTACAGGGGTGAAGAGACCCAGTACTTC.

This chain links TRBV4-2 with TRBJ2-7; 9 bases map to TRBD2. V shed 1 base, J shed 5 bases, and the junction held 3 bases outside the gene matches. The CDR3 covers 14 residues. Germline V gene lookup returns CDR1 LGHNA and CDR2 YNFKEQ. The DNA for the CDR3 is TGTGCCAGCAGCCAAGGGCCTAGCGGGAACGAGCAGTACTTC. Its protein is CASSQGPSGNEQYF.

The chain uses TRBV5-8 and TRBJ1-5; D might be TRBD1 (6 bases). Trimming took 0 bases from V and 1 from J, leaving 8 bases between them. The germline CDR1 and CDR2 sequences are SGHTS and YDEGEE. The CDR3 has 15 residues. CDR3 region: CASSLEGVSNQPQHF. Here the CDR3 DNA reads TGTGCCAGCAGCTTGGAGGGGGTCAGCAATCAGCCCCAGCATTTT.

The CDR3 loop reads CASRGLGGNEQFF. CDR3 in DNA: TGTGCCAGCAGGGGACTGGGGGGCAATGAGCAGTTCTTC. V is TRBV7-6 and J is TRBJ2-1, with D tentatively TRBD2 (6 bases). The V and J ends lost 6 bases and 6 bases respectively, with 12 bases between them. The CDR3 consists of 13 residues. Germline V lookup: CDR1 SGHVS, CDR2 FNYEAQ. The complete variable domain, with remaining parts taken from reference TRBV7-6 and TRBJ2-1, reads GAGVSQSPRYKVTKRGQDVALRCDPISGHVSLYWYRQALGQGPEFLTYFNYEAQQDKSGLPNDRFSAERPEGSISTLTIQRTEQRDSAMYRCASRGLGGNEQFFGPGTRLTVL.

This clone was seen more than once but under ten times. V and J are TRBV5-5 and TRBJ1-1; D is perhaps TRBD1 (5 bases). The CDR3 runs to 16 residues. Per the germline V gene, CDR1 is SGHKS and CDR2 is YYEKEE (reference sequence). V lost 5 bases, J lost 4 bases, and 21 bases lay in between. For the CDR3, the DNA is TGTGCCAGCAGTCCCGACGGACCCAGGGCCACCACTGAAGCTTTCTTT. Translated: CASSPDGPRATTEAFF.

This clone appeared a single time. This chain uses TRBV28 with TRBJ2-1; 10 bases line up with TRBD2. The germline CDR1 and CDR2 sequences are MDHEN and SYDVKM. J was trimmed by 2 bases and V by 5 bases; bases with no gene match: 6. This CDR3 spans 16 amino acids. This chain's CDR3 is CASSTTGLAPYNEQFF. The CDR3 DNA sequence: TGTGCCAGCAGTACCACGGGACTAGCGCCCTACAATGAGCAGTTCTTC.

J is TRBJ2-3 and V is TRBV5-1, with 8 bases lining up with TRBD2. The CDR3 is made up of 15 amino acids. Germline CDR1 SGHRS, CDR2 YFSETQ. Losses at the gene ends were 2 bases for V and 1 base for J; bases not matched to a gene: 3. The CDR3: CASSLAGVGTDTQYF. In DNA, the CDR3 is TGCGCCAGCAGCTTAGCGGGAGTCGGCACAGATACGCAGTATTTT.

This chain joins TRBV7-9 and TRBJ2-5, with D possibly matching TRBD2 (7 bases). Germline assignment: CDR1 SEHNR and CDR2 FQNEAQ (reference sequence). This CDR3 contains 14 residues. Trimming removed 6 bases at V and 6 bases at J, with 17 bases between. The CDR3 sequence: CASRPRGGKQTQYF. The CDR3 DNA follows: TGTGCCAGCAGGCCTAGGGGGGGAAAACAGACCCAGTACTTC.

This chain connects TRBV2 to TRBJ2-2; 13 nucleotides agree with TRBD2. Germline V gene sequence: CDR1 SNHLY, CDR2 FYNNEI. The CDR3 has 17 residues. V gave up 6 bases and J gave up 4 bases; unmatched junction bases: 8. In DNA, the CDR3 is TGTGCCAGCAGCGAGGGACTAGCGGGGACCGGCACCGGGGAGCTGTTTTTT. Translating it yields CASSEGLAGTGTGELFF.

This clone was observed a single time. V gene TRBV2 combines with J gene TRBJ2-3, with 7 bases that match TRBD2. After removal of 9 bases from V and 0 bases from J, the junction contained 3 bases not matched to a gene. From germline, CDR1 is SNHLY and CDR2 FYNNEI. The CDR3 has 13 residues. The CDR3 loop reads CASSGPSTDTQYF. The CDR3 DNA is TGTGCCAGTAGCGGGCCTAGCACAGATACGCAGTATTTT.

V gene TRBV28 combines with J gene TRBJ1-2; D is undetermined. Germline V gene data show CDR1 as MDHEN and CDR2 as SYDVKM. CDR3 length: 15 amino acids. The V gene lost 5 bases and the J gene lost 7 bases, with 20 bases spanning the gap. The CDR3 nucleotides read TGTGCCAGCAGTCCCCAGGAGGGAGTATCGTTTGGCTACACCTTC. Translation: CASSPQEGVSFGYTF.

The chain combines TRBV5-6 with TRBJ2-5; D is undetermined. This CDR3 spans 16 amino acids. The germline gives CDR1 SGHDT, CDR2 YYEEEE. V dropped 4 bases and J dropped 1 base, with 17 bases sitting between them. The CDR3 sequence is CASSPLQILIQETQYF. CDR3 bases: TGTGCCAGCAGCCCCTTACAGATCCTAATCCAAGAGACCCAGTACTTC.

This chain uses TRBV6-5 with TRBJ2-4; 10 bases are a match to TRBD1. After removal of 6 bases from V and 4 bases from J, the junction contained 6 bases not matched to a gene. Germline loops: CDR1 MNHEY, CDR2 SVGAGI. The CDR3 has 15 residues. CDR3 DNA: TGTGCCAGCAGCCCCGGGACAGGGGTGAAAAACATTCAGTACTTC. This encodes CASSPGTGVKNIQYF.